This TCR beta chain was identified during a study of blood T cell repertoires in COVID-19. Study in general: There were acute and convalescent COVID-19 samples, and they came from the United States, Italy and Spain. PBMCs, B-cell-depleted T cells, or T cells were the source of the cDNA or gDNA that made up the material.

Germline CDR1 and CDR2: MDHEN and SYDVKM. Trimming took 5 bases from V and 4 from J; bases not matched to a gene: 10. The length of the CDR3 is 16 residues. In the original analysis: Estimation of nucleated cell counts relied on the amplification of reference gene primers. Libraries were prepared by immunoSEQ multiplex PCR; TCRdb keeps only in-frame clonotypes and omits some of them. V and J calls and clone size are those listed in that table; D and trimming were worked out from the DNA. Of about 220,000 clones listed, under 90% are singletons. The genes are TRBV28 and TRBJ1-4; 7 bases agree with TRBD1. The receptor was isolated from an elderly woman with acute or convalescent COVID-19. Input material: peripheral blood. The CDR3 DNA reads as TGTGCCAGCAGTACGCGAAGAGGGACAGTTAATGAAAAACTGTTTTTT. As protein: CASSTRRGTVNEKLFF.